The rows below give T cell receptor beta chains drawn from one sample of a study of blood T cell repertoires in COVID-19. The table came from immunoSEQ multiplex PCR; TCRdb's copy has only in-frame clones and leaves some out. The table records about 250,000 clones, over 70% of them present only once. The specimen sequenced was peripheral blood. Every receptor here comes from a woman older than 75 with acute or convalescent COVID-19. CDR3s include the opening cysteine and the closing phenylalanine or tryptophan. D genes are given only for firm matches. Not all rows give a size; the values are once, few, many and, for expanded clones, a class.

.	TRBD1	TRBJ2-7	14	TRBV11-2	TGTGCCAGCAGCTTCGGGCAGGGGGCGAACGAGCAGTACTTC	CASSFGQGANEQYF
few	.	TRBJ2-1	18	TRBV9	TGTGCCAGCAGCGTAGGACAGGGACTCGTTAGCTCCTACAATGAGCAGTTCTTC	CASSVGQGLVSSYNEQFF
once	TRBD1	TRBJ1-3	17	TRBV9	TGTGCCAGCAGCGTAGGCTGGACAGGGGGCTCTGGAAACACCATATATTTT	CASSVGWTGGSGNTIYF
.	.	TRBJ1-4	15	TRBV19	TGTGCCAGTAGTGTCCTGGGGGGAACTAATGAAAAACTGTTTTTT	CASSVLGGTNEKLFF
.	.	TRBJ1-1	13	TRBV7-9	TGTGCCAGCAGCTTAGTAGCGAACACTGAAGCTTTCTTT	CASSLVANTEAFF
.	TRBD2	TRBJ2-1	16	TRBV24-1	TGTGCCACCAGTGAATCTCTAGCGGGAGGGGGAAATGAGCAGTTCTTC	CATSESLAGGGNEQFF
.	.	TRBJ1-3	16	TRBV19	TGTGCCAGTAGTATAGATCTTCTCTGGAGAGGAAACACCATATATTTT	CASSIDLLWRGNTIYF
.	TRBD1	TRBJ1-2	15	TRBV4-2	TGTGCCAGCAGCCAAGAGGACAGGTCTAACTATGGCTACACCTTC	CASSQEDRSNYGYTF
.	.	TRBJ1-1	13	TRBV5-5	TGTGCCAGCAGCTTTGACATTAACACTGAAGCTTTCTTT	CASSFDINTEAFF
.	.	TRBJ1-5	20	TRBV21-1	TGTGCCAGCAGCAAAGTAGCAGGGGGCGAAAAGGTGGAAAGCAATCAGCCCCAGCATTTT	CASSKVAGGEKVESNQPQHF
.	.	TRBJ1-3	13	TRBV4-1	TGCGCCAGCAGCCAAGACACTGGAAACACCATATATTTT	CASSQDTGNTIYF
.	.	TRBJ1-1	15	TRBV11-3	TGTGCCAGCAGCTCCTCCTTGCAGGGCGACACTGAAGCTTTCTTT	CASSSSLQGDTEAFF
once	TRBD1	TRBJ2-1	11	TRBV29-1	TGCAGCGCTGACCCTGGGACAGGGCTGTTCTTC	CSADPGTGLFF
.	.	TRBJ2-1	15	TRBV2	TGTGCCAGCAGTTCACGACTAGAAGGGTACAATGAGCAGTTCTTC	CASSSRLEGYNEQFF
few	.	TRBJ2-1	16	TRBV14	TGTGCCAGCAGCCAAGCTCTGGCGGCGTGGCTCAATGAGCAGTTCTTC	CASSQALAAWLNEQFF
.	.	TRBJ2-3	14	TRBV11-2	TGTGCCAGCAGCTTAGTGGGCAGCACAGATACGCAGTATTTT	CASSLVGSTDTQYF
.	TRBD2	TRBJ2-1	15	TRBV2	TGTGCCAGCAGTTTAACTAGCGGGAGTAGCTATGAGCAGTTCTTC	CASSLTSGSSYEQFF
.	TRBD2	TRBJ2-2	16	TRBV10-3	TGTGCCATCAGCAGAACTAGCGGGGGATCCACCGGGGAGCTGTTTTTT	CAISRTSGGSTGELFF
.	.	TRBJ1-5	14	TRBV27	TGTGCCAGCAGTTTCGGAGGAGGGGATCAGCCCCAGCATTTT	CASSFGGGDQPQHF
.	TRBD1	TRBJ2-3	14	TRBV7-2	TGTGCCAGCGGCGACAGGGCGGGCACAGATACGCAGTATTTT	CASGDRAGTDTQYF
.	.	TRBJ2-5	11	TRBV27	TGTGCCAGCAGTCCGCGAGAGACCCAGTACTTC	CASSPRETQYF
.	.	TRBJ2-7	18	TRBV5-1	TGCGCCAGCAGCTGGGACAGGGATATGTTAGCGGGGGCCTACGAGCAGTACTTC	CASSWDRDMLAGAYEQYF
.	TRBD1	TRBJ1-1	12	TRBV28	TGTGCCAGCAGTTTAATGGGACAGGGCACTCACTTT	CASSLMGQGTHF
.	TRBD2	TRBJ2-3	18	TRBV19	TGTGCCAGTAGTGCCCGTTTGGGACTAATGTCTAGCACAGATACGCAGTATTTT	CASSARLGLMSSTDTQYF
.	.	TRBJ1-2	13	TRBV25-1	TGTGCCAGCAGTACAGGACCGGATTATGGCTACACCTTC	CASSTGPDYGYTF
.	TRBD1	TRBJ2-7	16	TRBV19	TGTGCCAGTAGTATAACCCGGGACAGGGGGAACTACGAGCAGTACTTC	CASSITRDRGNYEQYF
few	TRBD2	TRBJ2-1	15	TRBV5-1	TGCGCCAGCAGCTTGGCCCTAGCGGGGAGAAATGAGCAGTTCTTC	CASSLALAGRNEQFF
.	TRBD2	TRBJ2-7	15	TRBV7-9	TGTGCCAGCAGCTTGGGCGGGGGGAACCTTGGCGAGCAGTACTTC	CASSLGGGNLGEQYF
.	.	TRBJ1-6	16	TRBV21-1	TGTGCCAGCAGCAAAGGGGGACAGGGGGAAAATTCACCCCTCCACTTT	CASSKGGQGENSPLHF
.	TRBD2	TRBJ2-7	16	TRBV6-1	TGTGCCAGCAGTGAAGCTAGCGGGAGGGCCTTTTACGAGCAGTACTTC	CASSEASGRAFYEQYF
once	.	TRBJ1-1	15	TRBV5-1	TGCGCCAGCAGCTTGGCCTCTCAGCGGGGAACTGAAGCTTTCTTT	CASSLASQRGTEAFF
.	.	TRBJ2-1	13	TRBV19	TGTGCCAGTAGAAGACAGGAATACAATGAGCAGTTCTTC	CASRRQEYNEQFF
once	.	TRBJ1-5	16	TRBV3-1/TRBV3-2	TGTGCCAGCAGCCATCATGCGGGACTTCTGGATCAGCCCCAGCATTTT	CASSHHAGLLDQPQHF
.	TRBD1	TRBJ1-2	14	TRBV3-1/TRBV3-2	TGTGCCAGCAGCCCAAGACAGGGGTCGTATGGCTACACCTTC	CASSPRQGSYGYTF
.	TRBD1	TRBJ2-5	17	TRBV4-1	TGCGCCAGCAGCCAAGGTCCCTCTACAGGGGGACGAGAGACCCAGTACTTC	CASSQGPSTGGRETQYF
.	TRBD1	TRBJ2-2	16	TRBV9	TGTGCCAGCAGAGCCCAAAGACAGGGATCCACCGGGGAGCTGTTTTTT	CASRAQRQGSTGELFF
.	TRBD2	TRBJ2-2	17	TRBV6-6	TGTGCCAGCAGTCCGAAGGGGACTATCACTCTTAGCGGGGAGCTGTTTTTT	CASSPKGTITLSGELFF
.	.	TRBJ1-2	15	TRBV11-2	TGTGCCAGCAGCTTAAGGGCAGGGGCGGACTATGGCTACACCTTC	CASSLRAGADYGYTF
.	.	TRBJ2-1	13	TRBV7-3	TGTGCCAGCAGCTCCCAACAGTACAATGAGCAGTTCTTC	CASSSQQYNEQFF
.	TRBD1	TRBJ2-7	14	TRBV25-1	TGTGCCAGCAGTGTCGGGACAGCTCCCTACGAGCAGTACTTC	CASSVGTAPYEQYF
.	TRBD2	TRBJ2-1	13	TRBV3-1/TRBV3-2	TGTGCCAGCAGCCACCGCGGGGGGCTGGAGCAGTTCTTC	CASSHRGGLEQFF
.	.	TRBJ2-7	14	TRBV6-7	TGTGCCAGCAGCCAGAGACTAGACCACTACGAGCAGTACTTC	CASSQRLDHYEQYF
.	.	TRBJ1-4	16	TRBV25-1	TGTGCCAGCAGTGAATTTGGGGGCTTAAAGGTTGAAAAACTGTTTTTT	CASSEFGGLKVEKLFF
.	.	TRBJ1-5	13	TRBV5-1	TGCGCCAGCAGCGCGGGACCAAATCAGCCCCAGCATTTT	CASSAGPNQPQHF
.	.	TRBJ1-2	16	TRBV5-6	TGTGCCAGCGGAACACCTTCAGGGGAAGCAAACTATGGCTACACCTTC	CASGTPSGEANYGYTF
.	TRBD1	TRBJ2-2	15	TRBV19	TGTGCCAGTAGTATTCAGGGGGCGCGGACCGGGGAGCTGTTTTTT	CASSIQGARTGELFF
.	TRBD1	TRBJ1-6	14	TRBV30	TGTGCCTGGAGTGTACCCCCAGGGGGATCACCCCTCCACTTT	CAWSVPPGGSPLHF
.	TRBD2	TRBJ2-5	16	TRBV5-4	TGTGCCAGCAGCCCGAGACTAGCGGGTAGCCAAGAGACCCAGTACTTC	CASSPRLAGSQETQYF
.	TRBD2	TRBJ2-1	20	TRBV5-1	TGCGCCAGCAGCTTACCGGCAGGGGGGGCTAGCGGGAAAAGCTACAATGAGCAGTTCTTC	CASSLPAGGASGKSYNEQFF